Below, 30 T cell receptor beta chains from the same sample are listed, as sequenced in a study of blood T cell repertoires in COVID-19. Generated by immunoSEQ multiplex PCR, the TCRdb table keeps only in-frame clones and is missing some. The table lists about 66,000 clones, roughly 82% of them singletons, with about 7% in the top ten. Sequencing used peripheral blood. The receptor set was obtained from a man aged 55 to 70 with acute or convalescent COVID-19.

The V call is TRBV7-2, the J call TRBJ2-2; D unclear. CDR3 size: 14 residues. The germline CDR1 and CDR2 sequences are SGHTA and FQGNSA. V lost 2 bases and J lost 5, with 9 bases in between. CDR3 sequence (DNA): TGTGCCAGCAGCTTACGGGTACTAACCGGGGAGCTGTTTTTT. It codes for CASSLRVLTGELFF.

The chain carries TRBV6-5 and TRBJ2-2; no clear D gene. This CDR3 is 15 amino acids long. Trimming pared 0 bases from V and 4 bases from J, leaving 9 bases between. From germline, CDR1 is MNHEY and CDR2 SVGAGI. CDR3 in DNA: TGTGCCAGCAGTTACTCACCTGCGTTCACCGGGGAGCTGTTTTTT. It encodes CASSYSPAFTGELFF.

This rearrangement joins TRBV18 to TRBJ1-1; D possibly corresponds to TRBD1 (5 bases). V shed 4 bases and J shed 0 bases, with 9 bases lying between them. Germline V CDR1 and CDR2: KGHSH, LQKENI. The CDR3 has 14 residues. CDR3 in DNA: TGTGCCAGCTCACTGGACATGGTGAACACTGAAGCTTTCTTT. It translates to CASSLDMVNTEAFF.

The chain couples TRBV11-3 to TRBJ2-1; a possible D gene is TRBD2 (5 bases). The CDR3 is 14 residues long. Germline assignment: CDR1 SGHNT and CDR2 YENEEA. The V and J ends lost 4 bases and 2 bases respectively, with 9 bases between them. The CDR3 sequence is CASSSGNAYNEQFF. DNA for the CDR3: TGTGCCAGCAGCTCGGGGAATGCCTACAATGAGCAGTTCTTC.

The gene calls are TRBV5-1 and TRBJ2-7; 10 bases match TRBD1. The CDR3 covers 12 residues. In germline, CDR1 is SGHRS, CDR2 YFSETQ. After removal of 3 bases from V and 9 bases from J, the junction contained 3 bases not matched to a gene. The CDR3 DNA is TGCGCCAGCAGCTCGGGACAGGGGCGGCAGTACGTC. Encoded protein: CASSSGQGRQYV.

Written as DNA, the CDR3 is TGTGCCTGGAGTGAAGGGGTGGGGGGGCAAGAGACCCAGTACTTC. The encoded protein is CAWSEGVGGQETQYF. This sequence joins TRBV30 and TRBJ2-5; 7 nucleotides match TRBD2. With 1 base clipped from V and 2 bases from J, the junction kept 7 bases outside the gene matches. Germline CDR1 reads GTSNPN; CDR2 reads SVGIG (reference sequence). The length of the CDR3 is 15 residues. The full variable domain, rest sourced from reference TRBV30 and TRBJ2-5, is SQTIHQWPATLVQPVGSPLSLECTVEGTSNPNLYWYRQAAGRGLQLLFYSVGIGQISSEVPQNLSASRPQDRQFILSSKKLLLSDSGFYLCAWSEGVGGQETQYFGPGTRLLVL.

This clone was observed a few times. V gene TRBV11-2 combines with J gene TRBJ1-1; a weak D match, TRBD1 (6 bases). The CDR3 is 13 amino acids. Between the trimmed V and J ends, which lost 4 bases and 1 base, there was a span of 7 bases. CDR1 is SGHAT and CDR2 is FQNNGV in the germline V gene. CDR3 sequence reads: CASSSDRNTEAFF. The CDR3 region has the DNA TGTGCCAGCAGCTCGGACAGGAACACTGAAGCTTTCTTT.

This CDR3 reads CASSPPSAVTYEQYF. DNA of the CDR3: TGTGCCAGCTCACCACCGTCGGCGGTCACCTACGAGCAGTACTTC. This chain joins TRBV18 and TRBJ2-7; D remains ambiguous. CDR1 is KGHSH, CDR2 LQKENI, per germline. This CDR3 comprises 15 residues. V lost 0 bases and J 2 bases, leaving 11 bases between the germline ends.

The CDR3 loop is CASSPGGFSGNTIYF. As DNA, the CDR3 is TGTGCCAGCAGTCCCGGGGGTTTCTCTGGAAACACCATATATTTT. J is TRBJ1-3 and V is TRBV6-5; maybe TRBD1 (5 bases). This CDR3 spans 15 amino acids. V was shortened by 5 bases and J by 0 bases, with 11 bases between the two germline ends. CDR1 and CDR2 from the germline V gene are MNHEY and SVGAGI.

The chain joins TRBV6-5 to TRBJ1-2; 7 bases agree with TRBD1. CDR1 is MNHEY and CDR2 is SVGAGI in the germline V gene. The CDR3 has 13 amino acids. V lost 6 bases and J lost 5; bases outside the gene matches: 6. The CDR3, as DNA: TGTGCCAGCAGAAATACGGGACAGTATGGCTACACCTTC. Protein product: CASRNTGQYGYTF.

The V call is TRBV4-1, the J call TRBJ2-2; D is unresolved. V dropped 5 bases and J dropped 1 base, with 8 bases sitting between them. Germline CDR1 and CDR2: MGHRA and YSYEKL. The CDR3 is made up of 14 amino acids. The CDR3 coding sequence is TGCGCCAGCAGCATAACGGTGAACACCGGGGAGCTGTTTTTT. It codes for CASSITVNTGELFF.

J is TRBJ1-1 and V is TRBV29-1; 8 bases fit TRBD1. Germline V gene data show CDR1 as SQVTM and CDR2 as ANQGSEA. The CDR3 has 13 amino acids. J gave up 4 bases and V 8 bases, and 9 bases lay outside the gene matches. The CDR3 loop is CSTYRGSGTEAFF. CDR3 nucleotide sequence: TGCAGCACATACAGGGGGAGCGGCACTGAAGCTTTCTTT. Supplemented by reference TRBV29-1 and TRBJ1-1, the full variable domain reads SAVISQKPSRDICQRGTSLTIQCQVDSQVTMMFWYRQQPGQSLTLIATANQGSEATYESGFVIDKFPISRPNLTFSTLTVSNMSPEDSSIYLCSTYRGSGTEAFFGQGTRLTVV.

The chain combines TRBV7-2 with TRBJ1-1; TRBD1 agrees at 11 bases. This CDR3 has 15 amino acids. V lost 1 base and J lost 4; bases outside the gene matches: 2. Germline CDR1 and CDR2: SGHTA and FQGNSA. CDR3: CASSLGGTGGTEAFF. Here the CDR3 DNA reads TGTGCCAGCAGCTTAGGGGGGACAGGGGGCACTGAAGCTTTCTTT.

CDR3 sequence (DNA): TGTGCCAGCACTCCCGGGACTAGCGGGGGGGCCCGGCCCAAAAACATTCAGTACTTC. Its translation: CASTPGTSGGARPKNIQYF. The chain couples TRBV27 to TRBJ2-4; 16 nucleotides align to TRBD2. In germline, CDR1 is MNHEY, CDR2 SMNVEV (reference sequence). Trimming cost V 7 bases and J 2 bases; bases outside gene matches: 11. The CDR3 length is 19 residues.

V is TRBV30 and J is TRBJ2-3; a possible D gene is TRBD2 (5 bases). From germline, CDR1 is GTSNPN and CDR2 SVGIG (reference sequence). With 3 bases removed from V and 6 bases from J, the gap between germline ends came to 7 bases. This CDR3 has 11 amino acids. The CDR3 DNA reads as TGTGCCTGGAGGGAGGCGGATACGCAGTATTTT. Encoded protein: CAWREADTQYF.

This clone showed up just a few times. V gene TRBV12-3 or TRBV12-4 combines with J gene TRBJ1-1; no clear D gene. Deletions cut 1 base from V and 8 bases from J, with 11 bases between. This CDR3 is built from 13 residues. As DNA, the CDR3 is TGTGCCAGCAGTTTAGTCGAGGGAGGGGAAGCTTTCTTT. Its translation is CASSLVEGGEAFF.

The sample holds a few counts of this clone. The chain employs TRBV7-2 and TRBJ1-4; 9 bases are shared with TRBD1. Germline V lookup: CDR1 SGHTA, CDR2 FQGNSA. Germline trimming cut 4 bases from V and 8 bases from J; bases unmatched to any gene: 8. The CDR3 is 15 residues long. The DNA for the CDR3 is TGTGCCAGCAGCTACCCGGGACAGGGCGGAGAAAAACTGTTTTTT. Protein sequence: CASSYPGQGGEKLFF.

This clone was found a few times. The V and J genes are TRBV7-6 and TRBJ1-6; 7 bases map to TRBD1. From germline, CDR1 is SGHVS and CDR2 FNYEAQ. The CDR3 is 17 residues long. The V segment lost 4 bases and the J segment 7 bases; nucleotides outside the gene matches: 13. The CDR3 reads CASSWGARDSKNSPLHF. The CDR3, as DNA: TGTGCCAGCAGCTGGGGCGCCCGGGACAGCAAAAATTCACCCCTCCACTTT.

The rearrangement links TRBV27 to TRBJ2-5; maybe TRBD2 (6 bases). Trimming removed 4 bases from V and 5 bases from J, with 17 bases in between. Germline CDR1 reads MNHEY; CDR2 reads SMNVEV (reference sequence). The CDR3 is 15 residues long. The CDR3 loop is CASSSSGLGGETQYF. Written as DNA, the CDR3 is TGTGCCAGCAGTTCCTCAGGGCTAGGAGGGGAGACCCAGTACTTC.

The chain joins TRBV5-6 to TRBJ1-2; 7 nucleotides align to TRBD1. Germline V gene data show CDR1 as SGHDT and CDR2 as YYEEEE. The trim removed 0 bases at V and 5 bases at J, leaving 4 bases unmatched. This CDR3 region has 14 residues. The CDR3 nucleotides read TGTGCCAGCAGCTTGGTCGAGGGGGCATATGGCTACACCTTC. This gives the protein CASSLVEGAYGYTF.

This rearrangement joins TRBV4-2 to TRBJ1-2; D is perhaps TRBD1 (5 bases). Germline V gives CDR1 LGHNA, CDR2 YNFKEQ. The CDR3 extends over 17 amino acids. Trimming cost V 0 bases and J 2 bases, with 16 bases left between them. The CDR3: CASSQDGGPGWNYGYTF. Here the CDR3 DNA reads TGTGCCAGCAGCCAAGATGGAGGGCCAGGGTGGAACTATGGCTACACCTTC.

Points on this clone: Germline and junction disagree at one end, which may indicate a read error. The chain couples TRBV2 to TRBJ2-5, with no clear D. CDR3 length: 13 residues. The germline V gene encodes CDR1 SNHLY and CDR2 FYNNEI. The chain's CDR3 is CASTERGSETQYF. CDR3 nucleotide sequence: TGTGCCAGCACTGAAAGAGGTAGCGAGACCCAGTACTTC.

The chain links TRBV7-8 to TRBJ1-5, with a tentative D call TRBD1 (6 bases). The CDR3 totals 18 residues. Germline-derived CDR1 and CDR2 are SGHVS and FQNEAQ. V shed 2 bases and J shed 2 bases, with 19 bases lying between them. CDR3 loop: CASSLNGAGARGNQPQHF. The DNA for the CDR3 is TGTGCCAGCAGCTTAAACGGGGCAGGGGCCCGGGGCAATCAGCCCCAGCATTTT.

The chain uses TRBV7-9 and TRBJ1-1; TRBD1 matches 7 bases. The germline V gene has CDR1 SEHNR and CDR2 FQNEAQ (reference sequence). Trimming removed 2 bases from V and 7 bases from J; junction bases left unmatched: 4. The CDR3 is made up of 13 amino acids. In DNA form, the CDR3 reads TGTGCCAGCAGCTTACAGGGGGGCGGTGAAGCTTTCTTT. Protein: CASSLQGGGEAFF.

The CDR3 nucleotides read TGCGCCAGCAGCCTATCGGGACAGGGGACGGAAGGCTACACCTTC. This translates into CASSLSGQGTEGYTF. This chain connects TRBV5-1 to TRBJ1-2, with 10 bases lining up with TRBD1. The CDR3 length is 15 residues. The germline V gene has CDR1 SGHRS and CDR2 YFSETQ. With 4 bases clipped from V and 8 bases from J, the junction kept 11 bases outside the gene matches.

The V and J genes are TRBV27 and TRBJ2-4; no clear D. The germline V gene encodes CDR1 MNHEY and CDR2 SMNVEV (reference sequence). The CDR3 is 13 amino acids. Trimming shortened V by 5 bases and J by 4 bases, and 9 bases separated the two germline ends. The CDR3 bases are TGTGCCAGCAGTCCGTTGAGGAAAAACATTCAGTACTTC. Translating gives CASSPLRKNIQYF.

V and J are TRBV7-8 and TRBJ2-7; 8 bases are shared with TRBD1. The trim removed 6 bases at V and 4 bases at J, leaving 5 bases unmatched. Germline V CDR1 and CDR2: SGHVS, FQNEAQ. This CDR3 contains 13 residues. This CDR3 reads CASSRTGTYEQYV. The CDR3 bases are TGTGCCAGCAGTCGGACAGGGACATACGAGCAGTACGTC.

As DNA, the CDR3 is TGTGCCAGCAGCGTCGGGACAGAGTTCTACGAGCAGTACTTC. Its protein is CASSVGTEFYEQYF. The V and J genes are TRBV9 and TRBJ2-7; 7 positions agree with TRBD1. The CDR3 is 14 residues long. V shed 2 bases and J 3 bases; nucleotides not matched to a gene: 5. CDR1 is SGDLS and CDR2 is YYNGEE in the germline V gene.

This chain joins TRBV5-1 and TRBJ1-1; no reliable D call. Germline CDR1 is SGHRS and CDR2 is YFSETQ. This CDR3 is built from 13 residues. The V gene lost 0 bases and the J gene lost 4 bases, with 7 bases spanning the gap. In nucleotides, the CDR3 is TGCGCCAGCAGCTTGGCCGAGTTCACTGAAGCTTTCTTT. The encoded protein is CASSLAEFTEAFF.

The chain combines TRBV28 with TRBJ1-1; 10 bases map to TRBD1. Germline V gives CDR1 MDHEN, CDR2 SYDVKM. V shed 4 bases, J shed 3 bases, and the junction held 2 bases outside the gene matches. The length of the CDR3 is 14 residues. The CDR3 DNA reads TGTGCCAGCAGTTCCGGACAGGGGGACACTGAAGCTTTCTTT. It yields the protein CASSSGQGDTEAFF.